The present TCR beta chain was sequenced within a study of T cell responses to AZD1222 COVID-19 vaccine. Overall study results and limits: The donor cohort was predominantly white British with a female majority, and clonal diversity may have been underestimated.

TCRdb's copy holds only in-frame clones and misses some; the assay was immunoSEQ multiplex PCR. The sample yields about 140,000 clones, 92% seen once. Of note for this clone: The target antigen is unknown.

Germline V gives CDR1 MDHEN, CDR2 SYDVKM. Trimming took 6 bases from V and 2 from J; bases not matched to a gene: 10. CDR3 length equals 17 residues. The starting material was peripheral blood, obtained on day 0 of AZD1222 vaccination. This chain uses TRBV28 with TRBJ2-3, with TRBD2 matching over 11 bases. This TCR came from an adult in good health. Here the CDR3 reads CASSNILAGGPTDTQYF. CDR3 nucleotides: TGTGCCAGCAGCAACATCCTAGCGGGAGGCCCCACAGATACGCAGTATTTT.